These 32 T cell receptor beta chains originate from one sample sequenced in a study of response to subunit inactivated influenza vaccine. Each CDR3 protein gets one entry after TCRdb re-called the RT-PCR reads with MiXCR. Among some 570,000 distinct CDR3 sequences listed, around 11% were seen once. These data also formed part of another study, on T cells expressing NK-cell markers. As reported in that work: The authors generated TCR beta cDNA through 5'RACE template switching with UMIs.

The sequenced sample was PBMCs from blood, obtained on the day of vaccination. Receptors were obtained from a man aged 45-65 years who received an inactivated influenza vaccine.

This chain joins TRBV4-1 and TRBJ2-7; TRBD1 matches 9 bases. Germline V lookup: CDR1 MGHRA, CDR2 YSYEKL. This CDR3 region has 16 residues. Trimming took 1 base from V and 3 from J; bases not matched to a gene: 7. The CDR3 sequence is CASSQVLGTGYYEQYF. The CDR3 DNA follows: TGCGCCAGCAGCCAAGTGCTGGGGACAGGGTACTACGAGCAGTACTTC.

The CDR3 is CASSQIFFGTGSVGELFF. DNA of the CDR3: TGCGCCAGCAGCCAGATATTTTTCGGGACAGGGTCTGTCGGGGAGCTGTTTTTT. The chain recombines TRBV5-1 with TRBJ2-2, with 9 bases fitting TRBD1. Germline V gives CDR1 SGHRS, CDR2 YFSETQ. The CDR3 consists of 18 residues. Germline trimming cut 4 bases from V and 7 bases from J; bases unmatched to any gene: 17.

The table lists this clonotype with a few counts. V and J are TRBV20-1 and TRBJ2-1; D is unclear. The CDR3 has 13 amino acids. The germline CDR1 and CDR2 sequences are DFQATT and SNEGSKA (reference sequence). Trimming cost V 4 bases and J 8 bases, with 15 bases left between them. The CDR3 sequence: CSATGPTPDEQFF. The CDR3 region has the DNA TGCAGTGCTACCGGGCCTACACCCGATGAGCAGTTCTTC.

The chain recombines TRBV7-2 with TRBJ2-2; D is possibly TRBD1 (5 bases). Trimming shortened V by 5 bases and J by 2 bases, and 12 bases separated the two germline ends. The germline gives CDR1 SGHTA, CDR2 FQGNSA. The CDR3 totals 15 residues. As DNA, the CDR3 is TGTGCCAGCAGCACTATCCAGGGTAACACCGGGGAGCTGTTTTTT. This codes for CASSTIQGNTGELFF.

At least ten counts were recorded for this clonotype. This CDR3 reads CASSLRGAPWETQYF. The DNA for the CDR3 is TGTGCCAGCAGTTTGAGGGGCGCGCCTTGGGAGACCCAGTACTTC. This chain links TRBV27 with TRBJ2-5, with D perhaps matching TRBD1 or TRBD2 (5 bases each). The CDR3 has 15 amino acids. V lost 3 bases to trimming and J lost 5 bases, with 16 bases between them. Germline assignment: CDR1 MNHEY and CDR2 SMNVEV (reference sequence).

This chain links TRBV15 with TRBJ1-2; 7 positions match TRBD1. The CDR3 is 17 residues long. Germline values: CDR1 LNHNV, CDR2 YYDKDF (reference sequence). The V gene end was trimmed by 0 bases and the J gene end by 8 bases; junction bases not matched to a gene: 15. CDR3 sequence (DNA): TGTGCCACCAGCAGAGATTACCGAGGGGGCGAGACTGGCGGCTACACCTTC. It encodes CATSRDYRGGETGGYTF.

In its sample, this clonotype was seen many times. This rearrangement joins TRBV4-3 to TRBJ1-2, with D perhaps matching TRBD1 (5 bases). There are 14 residues in the CDR3. V dropped 2 bases and J dropped 3 bases, with 10 bases sitting between them. CDR1 is LGHNA and CDR2 is YSLEER in the germline V gene. CDR3 coding DNA: TGCGCCAGCAGCCAATGGGGGGGTCACTATGGCTACACCTTC. Encoded protein: CASSQWGGHYGYTF.

This clonotype was counted at least ten times. The chain has TRBV7-9 and TRBJ1-1, with 7 bases that match TRBD1. Germline loops: CDR1 SEHNR, CDR2 FQNEAQ (reference sequence). The CDR3 has 15 residues. The J segment lost 2 bases and the V segment lost 2 bases, leaving 5 bases of the junction unmatched. CDR3 protein: CASSLLPGGNTEAFF. As DNA, the CDR3 is TGTGCCAGCAGCTTACTCCCAGGGGGAAACACTGAAGCTTTCTTT. The full variable domain, with the rest looked up from reference TRBV7-9 and TRBJ1-1, is DTGVSQNPRHKITKRGQNVTFRCDPISEHNRLYWYRQTLGQGPEFLTYFQNEAQLEKSRLLSDRFSAERPKGSFSTLEIQRTEQGDSAMYLCASSLLPGGNTEAFFGQGTRLTVV.

This clonotype appeared many times. The rearrangement joins TRBV7-8 to TRBJ2-1; possible D gene TRBD2, 6 bases. The ends were cut back, 5 bases at V and 8 bases at J, with 10 bases in the middle. Germline V gives CDR1 SGHVS, CDR2 FQNEAQ. There are 12 residues in the CDR3. CDR3 coding DNA: TGTGCCAGCAGCACCGGAGGGTATGAGCAGTTCTTC. This gives the protein CASSTGGYEQFF.

This clonotype was counted ten times or more. The chain recombines TRBV18 with TRBJ1-1, with 10 positions matching TRBD1. Germline V gene lookup returns CDR1 KGHSH and CDR2 LQKENI. This CDR3 has 13 amino acids. V shed 6 bases, J shed 3 bases, and the junction held 1 base outside the gene matches. CDR3 sequence reads: CASSGQGDTEAFF. CDR3 DNA: TGTGCCAGCTCCGGACAGGGGGACACTGAAGCTTTCTTT.

The CDR3 DNA reads TGTGCCAGCAGTGTGGAGGGATCTAGAAATTCACCCCTCCACTTT. Its protein product is CASSVEGSRNSPLHF. This chain joins TRBV2 and TRBJ1-6, with D uncertain. This CDR3 is built from 15 residues. The ends were cut back, 4 bases at V and 7 bases at J, with 14 bases in the middle. CDR1 SNHLY and CDR2 FYNNEI come from the germline V gene.

This clonotype was seen more than once but under ten times. At one end the junction does not follow the germline gene, possibly because of a read error. In nucleotides, the CDR3 is TGTGCTAGCAGCCTAAGTCAGGGGGCGCGGTACCAAGAGACCCAGTACTTC. Translation gives CASSLSQGARYQETQYF. The chain employs TRBV7-7 and TRBJ2-5; TRBD1 matches at 8 bases. In germline, CDR1 is SSHAT, CDR2 FNYEAQ (reference sequence). The CDR3 is made up of 17 amino acids.

The chain combines TRBV7-9 with TRBJ2-4, with 8 bases lining up with TRBD2. CDR1 is SEHNR, CDR2 FQNEAQ, per germline (reference sequence). Losses at the gene ends were 1 base for V and 7 bases for J; bases not matched to a gene: 3. The CDR3 length is 14 residues. The CDR3 is CASSLDGGANIQYF. CDR3 nucleotides: TGTGCCAGCAGCTTAGACGGGGGGGCGAACATTCAGTACTTC.

The chain joins TRBV5-1 to TRBJ1-1, with D possibly being TRBD1 (5 bases). Between the trimmed V and J ends, which lost 1 base and 4 bases, there was a span of 17 bases. This CDR3 has 16 amino acids. CDR1 is SGHRS, CDR2 YFSETQ, per germline. The CDR3 bases are TGCGCCAGCAGCTTGTCCGCCAGGGCCGGGGGCACTGAAGCTTTCTTT. This sequence encodes CASSLSARAGGTEAFF.

This chain connects TRBV10-2 to TRBJ2-7; D remains unclear. Germline CDR1 is WSHSY and CDR2 is SAAADI. The CDR3 runs 12 residues. V was cut by 4 bases and J by 6 bases, with 10 bases left in between. In DNA form, the CDR3 reads TGCGCCAGCAGTGTGTTGGAGCGCGAGCAGTACTTC. Translated: CASSVLEREQYF.

This clonotype was seen only a few times. The V and J genes are TRBV12-3 or TRBV12-4 and TRBJ2-2; 8 bases line up with TRBD2. Trimming cost V 8 bases and J 7 bases; bases outside gene matches: 6. The CDR3 contains 13 residues. The DNA for the CDR3 is TGTGCCAGCGGCCTAGCGGGCCACGGGGAGCTGTTTTTT. Translation gives CASGLAGHGELFF.

This clonotype was counted ten times or more. This rearrangement joins TRBV5-1 to TRBJ2-5; 10 bases are a match to TRBD2. Trimming at V came to 2 bases and at J to 4 bases, leaving 2 bases not matched to a gene. The CDR3 has 14 residues. CDR1 is SGHRS and CDR2 is YFSETQ in the germline V gene. CDR3 in amino acids: CASSLTSGTETQYF. The CDR3 nucleotides are TGCGCCAGCAGCTTAACTAGCGGGACAGAGACCCAGTACTTC.

This clonotype was observed a few times. The V gene is TRBV25-1, the J gene TRBJ2-5; D might be TRBD2 (6 bases). This CDR3 spans 14 amino acids. Looked up from germline, CDR1 is MGHDK and CDR2 is SYGVNS. Trimming stripped 0 bases from V and 6 bases from J, with 11 bases between. As DNA, the CDR3 is TGTGCCAGCAGTGAATATAACGGCGGGAAGACCCAGTACTTC. Translating gives CASSEYNGGKTQYF.

The V and J genes are TRBV27 and TRBJ2-3; 14 positions agree with TRBD2. The trim removed 3 bases at V and 6 bases at J, leaving 5 bases unmatched. This CDR3 is built from 16 residues. Per germline, CDR1 MNHEY and CDR2 SMNVEV (reference sequence). Here the CDR3 DNA reads TGTGCCAGCAGTTTGGGACTAGCGGGAGTTGGGGATACGCAGTATTTT. This translates into CASSLGLAGVGDTQYF.

Written as DNA, the CDR3 is TGCAGTGCTAGAGAGCGGGGGCCTTTTTACGAGCAGTACTTC. This encodes CSARERGPFYEQYF. This chain connects TRBV20-1 to TRBJ2-7; possible D gene TRBD2, 7 bases. Trimming stripped 0 bases from V and 4 bases from J, with 13 bases between. The CDR3 spans 14 residues. Germline V gene sequence: CDR1 DFQATT, CDR2 SNEGSKA (reference sequence).

This sequence joins TRBV29-1 and TRBJ2-5; possible D gene TRBD1, 5 bases. This CDR3 has 14 residues. The ends were cut back, 6 bases at V and 6 bases at J, with 20 bases in the middle. Germline V gene sequence: CDR1 SQVTM, CDR2 ANQGSEA. In DNA, the CDR3 is TGCAGCGTCACCCCGGCAGGGTTTGAAAAGACCCAGTACTTC. It is translated as CSVTPAGFEKTQYF.

This clonotype was detected ten times or more. V and J are TRBV5-1 and TRBJ1-1; possible D gene TRBD1, 6 bases. With 4 bases removed from V and 6 bases from J, the gap between germline ends came to 16 bases. Germline V CDR1 and CDR2: SGHRS, YFSETQ. This CDR3 region has 14 residues. CDR3 DNA sequence: TGCGCCAGCAGCCCCCAGGGGAGCAACCCTGAAGCTTTCTTT. It is translated as CASSPQGSNPEAFF.

The rearrangement uses TRBV24-1 and TRBJ2-3; 8 positions match TRBD2. The CDR3 runs to 16 residues. V was clipped by 1 base and J by 6 bases; unmatched bases: 8. CDR1 and CDR2 (germline): KGHDR, SFDVKD. As DNA, the CDR3 is TGTGCCACCAGTGATTTTGGCGGGGGGTGGTCGGATACGCAGTATTTT. Its protein product is CATSDFGGGWSDTQYF.

This clonotype was detected a few times. The CDR3 DNA reads TGTGCCACCAGCAGGGACAGAATGAACACTGAAGCTTTCTTT. It yields the protein CATSRDRMNTEAFF. The chain couples TRBV15 to TRBJ1-1, with D maybe TRBD1 (6 bases). Germline CDR1 is LNHNV and CDR2 is YYDKDF (reference sequence). The germline V and J ends were trimmed by 3 bases and 0 bases, with 8 bases remaining between them. The CDR3 extends over 14 amino acids.

This clonotype has just a few counts. The chain couples TRBV20-1 to TRBJ2-5; the match to TRBD2 covers 8 bases. The CDR3 spans 14 residues. Trimming removed 6 bases from V and 2 bases from J; junction bases left unmatched: 8. Germline CDR1 reads DFQATT; CDR2 reads SNEGSKA (reference sequence). As DNA, the CDR3 is TGCAGTGCACATGGGACGGGAGGGCAAGAGACCCAGTACTTC. Translated, it gives CSAHGTGGQETQYF.

This clonotype was seen repeatedly, ten times or more. The chain combines TRBV5-1 with TRBJ1-6; tentatively, D is TRBD1 (6 bases). Germline V gene data show CDR1 as SGHRS and CDR2 as YFSETQ. V was shortened by 1 base and J by 8 bases, with 10 bases between the two germline ends. The CDR3 sequence is 14 residues long. The CDR3 region is CASSLRQGYSPLHF. The CDR3 nucleotides are TGCGCCAGCAGCTTGAGGCAGGGGTATTCACCCCTCCACTTT.

Regarding this clonotype: One junction end does not reproduce the germline sequence, and a read error may be involved. This CDR3 reads CTSSFGQAQPQHF. For the CDR3, the DNA is TGTACCAGCAGTTTTGGACAGGCTCAGCCCCAGCATTTT. The chain is built from TRBV28 and TRBJ1-5, with 7 bases identical to TRBD1. This CDR3 has 13 residues. Germline CDR1 MDHEN, CDR2 SYDVKM.

The V and J genes are TRBV20-1 and TRBJ1-5; D not certain. Germline CDR1 and CDR2: DFQATT and SNEGSKA (reference sequence). V dropped 5 bases and J dropped 7 bases, with 12 bases sitting between them. The CDR3 consists of 12 residues. The DNA for the CDR3 is TGCAGTGCTTTTGCTTCGCGGCAGCCCCAGCATTTT. It specifies CSAFASRQPQHF.

This chain joins TRBV3-1 and TRBJ2-7, with a weak D call TRBD2 (6 bases). Germline CDR1 and CDR2: LGHDT and YNNKEL (reference sequence). Trimming stripped 4 bases from V and 2 bases from J, with 15 bases between. The CDR3 spans 15 residues. CDR3 in amino acids: CASSPGLAPAYEQYF. For the CDR3, the DNA is TGTGCCAGCAGCCCGGGCCTAGCGCCCGCCTACGAGCAGTACTTC.

This clonotype has a handful of counts. The rearrangement uses TRBV12-3 or TRBV12-4 and TRBJ2-3, with 10 nucleotides matching TRBD2. The CDR3 contains 14 residues. V shed 5 bases, J shed 2 bases, and the junction held 1 base outside the gene matches. The chain's CDR3 is CASSTSGITDTQYF. CDR3 DNA sequence: TGTGCCAGCAGTACTAGCGGGATCACAGATACGCAGTATTTT.

This clonotype was seen more than once but under ten times. The CDR3: CASSLNSAQTYEQYF. The CDR3 region has the DNA TGCGCCAGCAGCTTGAACAGTGCTCAGACCTACGAGCAGTACTTC. This rearrangement joins TRBV5-1 to TRBJ2-7; unclear D gene. The V and J ends lost 1 base and 2 bases respectively, with 13 bases between them. Germline CDR1 SGHRS, CDR2 YFSETQ. The CDR3 has 15 amino acids.

The rearrangement links TRBV2 to TRBJ1-1; D is perhaps TRBD1 (5 bases). CDR3 length: 16 amino acids. V lost 5 bases to trimming and J lost 0 bases, with 16 bases between them. Germline V gives CDR1 SNHLY, CDR2 FYNNEI. The CDR3 DNA reads TGTGCCAGCAGTCCCCCAACGGGACGGCTGAACACTGAAGCTTTCTTT. Its protein product is CASSPPTGRLNTEAFF.